One sample yielded the 32 T cell receptor beta chains listed below, sequenced in a study of shared clonotypes between healthy human individuals. Method: immunoSEQ multiplex PCR; TCRdb's copy keeps in-frame clones and lacks some. Of 400,000 or so clones listed, about 97% were seen once; the top ten hold approximately 0.32%. Input material: memory CD8+ T cells sorted from blood. As for subset: CD45RO+ cells pooled with CCR7-negative TemRA cells. These receptors all come from a young man in good health.

The V and J genes are TRBV6-5 and TRBJ1-4; unclear D gene. CDR1 and CDR2 from the germline V gene are MNHEY and SVGAGI. The CDR3 has 13 residues. The germline V and J ends were trimmed by 0 bases and 7 bases, with 6 bases remaining between them. The CDR3 loop is CASSYSTREKLFF. The CDR3 region has the DNA TGTGCCAGCAGTTACTCAACCCGTGAAAAACTGTTTTTT.

This chain links TRBV2 with TRBJ1-3; D remains ambiguous. V was cut by 3 bases and J by 6 bases, with 6 bases left in between. The CDR3 is made up of 12 amino acids. The V gene's germline CDR1 is SNHLY and CDR2 FYNNEI. The CDR3 reads CASSDQTNTIYF. In DNA form, the CDR3 reads TGTGCCAGCAGTGACCAAACAAACACCATATATTTT.

In its sample, this clone was seen once. The chain couples TRBV30 to TRBJ2-4; D is unclear. CDR1 is GTSNPN and CDR2 is SVGIG in the germline V gene (reference sequence). This CDR3 is 13 amino acids long. V lost 0 bases to trimming and J lost 11 bases, with 14 bases between them. The CDR3 DNA reads TGTGCCTGGAGTGTCGGTCGCAGAATTGTTCAGTACTTC. This translates into CAWSVGRRIVQYF.

V gene TRBV5-4 combines with J gene TRBJ2-7; 9 bases are shared with TRBD1. After removal of 0 bases from V and 3 bases from J, the junction contained 10 bases not matched to a gene. The CDR3 consists of 17 residues. The germline V gene has CDR1 SGHNT and CDR2 YYREEE (reference sequence). In DNA, the CDR3 is TGTGCCAGCAGCTTGGCGTTAAAGCCGGGACAGGGCTACGAGCAGTACTTC. Protein sequence: CASSLALKPGQGYEQYF. Complete variable domain (other parts from reference TRBV5-4 and TRBJ2-7): ETGVTQSPTHLIKTRGQQVTLRCSSQSGHNTVSWYQQALGQGPQFIFQYYREEENGRGNFPPRFSGLQFPNYSSELNVNALELDDSALYLCASSLALKPGQGYEQYFGPGTRLTVT.

The chain links TRBV2 to TRBJ1-5; D is undetermined. Germline loops: CDR1 SNHLY, CDR2 FYNNEI. The CDR3 extends over 15 amino acids. Trimming took 6 bases from V and 0 from J, leaving 12 bases between them. CDR3 in DNA: TGTGCCAGCAGACGCGGACGGAATAGCAATCAGCCCCAGCATTTT. Protein: CASRRGRNSNQPQHF.

V usage is TRBV5-8 and J usage is TRBJ2-5, with 10 bases identical to TRBD2. This CDR3 comprises 15 residues. J gave up 3 bases and V 3 bases, and 5 bases lay outside the gene matches. Germline V gene sequence: CDR1 SGHTS, CDR2 YDEGEE. CDR3 DNA sequence: TGTGCCAGCAGCTATGGCCTAGCGGGAGAAGAGACCCAGTACTTC. Its translation: CASSYGLAGEETQYF.

J is TRBJ1-2 and V is TRBV7-2; TRBD1 is a possible D gene (5 bases). Per the germline V gene, CDR1 is SGHTA and CDR2 is FQGNSA. The CDR3 has 15 amino acids. Between the trimmed V and J ends, which lost 5 bases and 7 bases, there was a span of 20 bases. This CDR3 is CASSVFRVEVGGYTF. CDR3 nucleotide sequence: TGTGCCAGCAGCGTTTTCAGGGTAGAGGTTGGTGGCTACACCTTC.

This chain links TRBV5-1 with TRBJ2-7; D unresolved. V shed 1 base and J shed 4 bases, with 12 bases lying between them. Germline loops: CDR1 SGHRS, CDR2 YFSETQ. The CDR3 loop spans 14 amino acids. This CDR3 reads CASSLPGPSYEQYF. The CDR3 DNA is TGCGCCAGCAGCTTGCCCGGGCCTTCTTACGAGCAGTACTTC. The variable domain in full, with the rest retrieved from reference TRBV5-1 and TRBJ2-7, is KAGVTQTPRYLIKTRGQQVTLSCSPISGHRSVSWYQQTPGQGLQFLFEYFSETQRNKGNFPGRFSGRQFSNSRSEMNVSTLELGDSALYLCASSLPGPSYEQYFGPGTRLTVT.

J is TRBJ2-1 and V is TRBV7-9; 7 bases agree with TRBD1. This CDR3 is 15 amino acids long. V shed 2 bases, J shed 5 bases, and the junction held 6 bases outside the gene matches. Germline V lookup: CDR1 SEHNR, CDR2 FQNEAQ (reference sequence). CDR3 residues: CASSLRDSIHNEQFF. CDR3 DNA: TGTGCCAGCAGCTTACGGGACAGTATCCACAATGAGCAGTTCTTC.

V gene TRBV6-6 combines with J gene TRBJ2-7; tentatively, D is TRBD2 (5 bases). The CDR3 is 14 amino acids. Per the germline V gene, CDR1 is MNHNY and CDR2 is SVGAGI (reference sequence). V was cut by 2 bases and J by 0 bases, with 8 bases left in between. The CDR3 nucleotides are TGTGCCAGCAGTTACACGGGGAGCTCCTACGAGCAGTACTTC. This translates into CASSYTGSSYEQYF.

V is TRBV5-4 and J is TRBJ2-7; D ambiguous. The CDR3 sequence is 13 residues long. Germline V gene sequence: CDR1 SGHNT, CDR2 YYREEE (reference sequence). Trimming left V 4 bases short and J 6 bases short, with 14 bases between. The CDR3 reads CASSPRRTSEQYF. CDR3 DNA sequence: TGTGCCAGCAGCCCGAGGAGAACAAGCGAGCAGTACTTC.

The chain recombines TRBV10-3 with TRBJ1-1; TRBD1 aligns across 7 bases. With V trimmed by 6 bases and J by 0 bases, 4 bases remained unmatched. The CDR3 is 14 residues long. In germline, CDR1 is ENHRY, CDR2 SYGVKD. The CDR3 spells CAIRGQIMNTEAFF. The CDR3 nucleotides read TGTGCCATCAGGGGACAGATTATGAACACTGAAGCTTTCTTT.

The rearrangement links TRBV5-1 to TRBJ1-5; no reliable D call. From germline, CDR1 is SGHRS and CDR2 YFSETQ. This CDR3 is 11 amino acids long. Trimming stripped 4 bases from V and 11 bases from J, with 10 bases between. The CDR3 loop is CASSPRSAQHF. DNA for the CDR3: TGCGCCAGCAGCCCCCGATCCGCCCAGCATTTT.

This clone was detected only once. CDR3 protein: CASSIDPAYYGYTF. The CDR3 nucleotides read TGTGCCAGTAGTATAGATCCGGCTTACTATGGCTACACCTTC. The chain uses TRBV19 and TRBJ1-2; D is uncertain. The CDR3 extends over 14 amino acids. Germline CDR1 reads LNHDA; CDR2 reads SQIVND (reference sequence). V lost 0 bases to trimming and J lost 3 bases, with 8 bases between them.

This sequence joins TRBV7-2 and TRBJ1-6; D remains ambiguous. This CDR3 spans 17 amino acids. CDR1 SGHTA and CDR2 FQGNSA come from the germline V gene. The germline V and J ends were trimmed by 1 base and 5 bases, with 15 bases remaining between them. CDR3 DNA sequence: TGTGCCAGCAGCTTAGAATTAGCGGGTAACCATAATTCACCCCTCCACTTT. Translated: CASSLELAGNHNSPLHF. Using reference TRBV7-2 and TRBJ1-6 for the parts outside the CDR3, the full variable domain is GAGVSQSPSNKVTEKGKDVELRCDPISGHTALYWYRQSLGQGLEFLIYFQGNSAPDKSGLPSDRFSAERTGGSVSTLTIQRTQQEDSAVYLCASSLELAGNHNSPLHFGNGTRLTVT.

The chain combines TRBV5-6 with TRBJ2-7; no clear D. The CDR3 spans 11 residues. Germline V gene data show CDR1 as SGHDT and CDR2 as YYEEEE. V lost 3 bases, J lost 7 bases, and 8 bases lay in between. The CDR3 reads CASSSDGEQYF. DNA of the CDR3: TGTGCCAGCAGCTCTGACGGGGAGCAGTACTTC. Together with reference TRBV5-6 and TRBJ2-7, the CDR3 gives the full variable domain: DAGVTQSPTHLIKTRGQQVTLRCSPKSGHDTVSWYQQALGQGPQFIFQYYEEEERQRGNFPDRFSGHQFPNYSSELNVNALLLGDSALYLCASSSDGEQYFGPGTRLTVT.

This clone was observed once. This chain joins TRBV6-5 and TRBJ2-2; the match to TRBD1 covers 8 bases. J lost 4 bases, V lost 6 bases, and 4 bases had no gene match. There are 14 residues in the CDR3. Germline lookup yields CDR1 MNHEY and CDR2 SVGAGI. CDR3: CASRRQGPTGELFF. DNA of the CDR3: TGTGCCAGCAGGAGACAGGGGCCCACCGGGGAGCTGTTTTTT.

The rearrangement links TRBV6-6 to TRBJ2-5; 10 bases are shared with TRBD2. From germline, CDR1 is MNHNY and CDR2 SVGAGI (reference sequence). V trimming: 6 bases; J trimming: 4 bases; junction bases outside the gene matches: 5. The CDR3 covers 14 residues. CDR3 DNA: TGTGCCAGCAGGGCTAGCGGGAGTGGAGAGACCCAGTACTTC. Its protein is CASRASGSGETQYF.

This sequence joins TRBV27 and TRBJ1-6; weak D call: TRBD1 (5 bases). The length of the CDR3 is 16 residues. From germline, CDR1 is MNHEY and CDR2 SMNVEV (reference sequence). V was clipped by 3 bases and J by 7 bases, with 16 bases between them. The CDR3 DNA reads TGTGCCAGCAGTTTGGGGAGGGGAGGCCTGAATTCACCCCTCCACTTT. Amino acids: CASSLGRGGLNSPLHF.

V gene TRBV7-8 combines with J gene TRBJ1-5; TRBD1 agrees at 10 bases. The CDR3 length is 18 residues. The trim removed 1 base at V and 6 bases at J, leaving 12 bases unmatched. Germline CDR1 reads SGHVS; CDR2 reads FQNEAQ. As DNA, the CDR3 is TGTGCCAGCAGCTTAGTAGGGAATAGGACAGGGGGTGTTCAGCCCCAGCATTTT. This codes for CASSLVGNRTGGVQPQHF.

This chain connects TRBV5-4 to TRBJ2-3, with 7 bases matching TRBD2. Trimming at V came to 4 bases and at J to 4 bases, leaving 9 bases not matched to a gene. The germline gives CDR1 SGHNT, CDR2 YYREEE (reference sequence). The CDR3 consists of 15 residues. The CDR3: CASSGGGSQADTQYF. CDR3 DNA sequence: TGTGCCAGCAGCGGGGGGGGGTCCCAGGCAGATACGCAGTATTTT. The full variable domain, its missing parts supplied by reference TRBV5-4 and TRBJ2-3, is ETGVTQSPTHLIKTRGQQVTLRCSSQSGHNTVSWYQQALGQGPQFIFQYYREEENGRGNFPPRFSGLQFPNYSSELNVNALELDDSALYLCASSGGGSQADTQYFGPGTRLTVL.

The chain recombines TRBV2 with TRBJ2-6; weak D call: TRBD1 (6 bases). The CDR3 contains 15 residues. V was shortened by 6 bases and J by 1 base, with 10 bases between the two germline ends. The germline CDR1 and CDR2 sequences are SNHLY and FYNNEI. CDR3 loop: CASRNRESGANVLTF. The CDR3 DNA follows: TGTGCCAGCAGGAACAGGGAGTCTGGGGCCAACGTCCTGACTTTC.

This rearrangement joins TRBV6-6 to TRBJ2-4; 7 bases line up with TRBD1. Trimming cost V 2 bases and J 1 base; bases outside gene matches: 5. Germline V gene data show CDR1 as MNHNY and CDR2 as SVGAGI (reference sequence). This CDR3 contains 16 residues. The CDR3 reads CASSYRQGGAKNIQYF. The DNA for the CDR3 is TGTGCCAGCAGTTACCGACAGGGCGGGGCCAAAAACATTCAGTACTTC.

The gene calls are TRBV28 and TRBJ2-1; D might be TRBD2 (6 bases). V was cut by 5 bases and J by 1 base, with 12 bases left in between. The germline V gene has CDR1 MDHEN and CDR2 SYDVKM. This CDR3 has 15 amino acids. The CDR3 DNA reads TGTGCCAGCAGTCGTCCGGGACTGTCCTACAATGAGCAGTTCTTC. Protein: CASSRPGLSYNEQFF.

The CDR3 loop is CSVEVGTGYNEQFF. Here the CDR3 DNA reads TGCAGCGTTGAAGTGGGGACAGGGTACAATGAGCAGTTCTTC. The chain links TRBV29-1 to TRBJ2-1, with 9 bases that match TRBD1. Germline V gene lookup returns CDR1 SQVTM and CDR2 ANQGSEA. V lost 1 base and J lost 4; bases outside the gene matches: 2. The CDR3 runs 14 residues.

The chain has TRBV2 and TRBJ2-1, with 11 bases that match TRBD2. CDR3 length: 15 amino acids. V shed 3 bases, J shed 7 bases, and the junction held 5 bases outside the gene matches. Germline V gene lookup returns CDR1 SNHLY and CDR2 FYNNEI. Written as DNA, the CDR3 is TGTGCCAGCAGTGAGTCGGTAGCGGGAGGGAATGAGCAGTTCTTC. Amino acid sequence: CASSESVAGGNEQFF. The variable domain in full, completed from reference TRBV2 and TRBJ2-1, reads EPEVTQTPSHQVTQMGQEVILRCVPISNHLYFYWYRQILGQKVEFLVSFYNNEISEKSEIFDDQFSVERPDGSNFTLKIRSTKLEDSAMYFCASSESVAGGNEQFFGPGTRLTVL.

This sequence joins TRBV28 and TRBJ1-3; the D is unclear. The CDR3 is 14 residues long. Germline V gives CDR1 MDHEN, CDR2 SYDVKM. Trimming took 5 bases from V and 0 from J, leaving 8 bases between them. DNA of the CDR3: TGTGCCAGCAGTCTGAGGAGCTCTGGAAACACCATATATTTT. Protein sequence: CASSLRSSGNTIYF.

The V call is TRBV9, the J call TRBJ2-7; no clear D gene. V lost 2 bases and J 0 bases, leaving 9 bases between the germline ends. Germline V lookup: CDR1 SGDLS, CDR2 YYNGEE. The CDR3 covers 14 residues. CDR3 amino acids: CASSVSPSSYEQYF. The CDR3, as DNA: TGTGCCAGCAGCGTTTCGCCCAGCTCCTACGAGCAGTACTTC.

The chain recombines TRBV5-1 with TRBJ2-7; TRBD1 matches 9 bases. The CDR3 contains 18 residues. V gave up 0 bases and J gave up 0 bases; unmatched junction bases: 10. Looked up from germline, CDR1 is SGHRS and CDR2 is YFSETQ. For the CDR3, the DNA is TGCGCCAGCAGCTTGGCCCTTCGCGGGACAGGGCTCTCCTACGAGCAGTACTTC. It encodes CASSLALRGTGLSYEQYF.

The rearrangement joins TRBV23-1 to TRBJ2-3; D remains ambiguous. TRBV23-1 is recorded as an ORF, its role being uncertain. The V end lost 4 bases, the J end lost 6 bases, and 20 bases lay between the germline ends. The CDR3 is made up of 16 amino acids. The CDR3 spells CASSPWLKPDEDTQYF. CDR3 in DNA: TGCGCCAGCAGTCCCTGGTTAAAGCCCGATGAGGATACGCAGTATTTT.

In this sample, this clone turned up once. The chain combines TRBV19 with TRBJ1-1; D is possibly TRBD1 (5 bases). The CDR3 covers 19 residues. The germline CDR1 and CDR2 sequences are LNHDA and SQIVND (reference sequence). The V and J ends lost 2 bases and 4 bases respectively, with 26 bases between them. CDR3 amino acids: CASSIRPPQGRIWGTEAFF. The CDR3 DNA reads as TGTGCCAGTAGTATAAGGCCCCCCCAGGGTCGAATCTGGGGCACTGAAGCTTTCTTT. The full variable domain, its missing parts supplied by reference TRBV19 and TRBJ1-1, is DGGITQSPKYLFRKEGQNVTLSCEQNLNHDAMYWYRQDPGQGLRLIYYSQIVNDFQKGDIAEGYSVSREKKESFPLTVTSAQKNPTAFYLCASSIRPPQGRIWGTEAFFGQGTRLTVV.

The CDR3 region is CASSSHYINTGELFF. CDR3 DNA: TGCGCCAGCAGCTCACACTATATAAACACCGGGGAGCTGTTTTTT. V and J are TRBV5-1 and TRBJ2-2; D not certain. Trimming took 3 bases from V and 2 from J, leaving 11 bases between them. Germline lookup yields CDR1 SGHRS and CDR2 YFSETQ. The CDR3 has 15 residues.